A single sample is the source of the 30 T cell receptor beta chains below, sequenced in a study of CD8+ T cells in alopecia areata. Sequencing used cDNA as its template, made by extracting RNA and reverse transcribing it. TCRdb's copy holds only in-frame clones and misses some; the assay was immunoSEQ multiplex PCR. Counted here are about 200,000 clones, roughly three fifths occurring once; the ten biggest clones make up nearly 5%. Material for sequencing was CD8+ T cells sorted from blood. Receptors were obtained from a human donor in good health.

V usage is TRBV27 and J usage is TRBJ1-1; D possibly corresponds to TRBD1 (6 bases). CDR1 is MNHEY and CDR2 is SMNVEV in the germline V gene (reference sequence). V was trimmed by 3 bases and J by 4 bases, leaving 6 bases between them. The CDR3 totals 12 residues. In DNA, the CDR3 is TGTGCCAGCAGTTTCAGGGGCACTGAAGCTTTCTTT. This codes for CASSFRGTEAFF.

In DNA form, the CDR3 reads TGTGCCAGCAGTCCCTTAGGGGGGTTCTATGGCTACACCTTC. Protein: CASSPLGGFYGYTF. V usage is TRBV6-5 and J usage is TRBJ1-2; a possible D gene is TRBD1 (6 bases). The germline gives CDR1 MNHEY, CDR2 SVGAGI. V shed 5 bases and J shed 4 bases, with 14 bases lying between them. CDR3 length: 14 residues.

This rearrangement joins TRBV30 to TRBJ1-1; D is perhaps TRBD1 (6 bases). The CDR3 spans 13 residues. The V and J ends lost 2 bases and 5 bases respectively, with 12 bases between them. CDR1 is GTSNPN and CDR2 is SVGIG in the germline V gene (reference sequence). The CDR3, as DNA: TGTGCCTGGAGTCTGGGGGGGCAGACTGAAGCTTTCTTT. Its translation is CAWSLGGQTEAFF.

V and J are TRBV2 and TRBJ2-5; a possible D gene is TRBD1 (6 bases). CDR1 is SNHLY and CDR2 is FYNNEI in the germline V gene. V lost 2 bases to trimming and J lost 4 bases, with 17 bases between them. The CDR3 loop spans 16 amino acids. Here the CDR3 DNA reads TGTGCCAGCAGTGAATTGGGGGCAGGGAATGGAGAGACCCAGTACTTC. The encoded protein is CASSELGAGNGETQYF. Based on the CDR3 plus reference TRBV2 and TRBJ2-5, the full variable domain is EPEVTQTPSHQVTQMGQEVILRCVPISNHLYFYWYRQILGQKVEFLVSFYNNEISEKSEIFDDQFSVERPDGSNFTLKIRSTKLEDSAMYFCASSELGAGNGETQYFGPGTRLLVL.

This chain links TRBV7-6 with TRBJ2-5; D gene ambiguous. Trimming took 1 base from V and 1 from J, leaving 7 bases between them. From germline, CDR1 is SGHVS and CDR2 FNYEAQ. This CDR3 has 14 residues. CDR3 region: CASSLEASQETQYF. The CDR3, as DNA: TGTGCCAGCAGCTTAGAAGCCAGCCAAGAGACCCAGTACTTC.

This sequence joins TRBV2 and TRBJ1-1, with 9 bases fitting TRBD1. J lost 5 bases, V lost 6 bases, and 4 bases had no gene match. This CDR3 is built from 13 residues. Germline V gene lookup returns CDR1 SNHLY and CDR2 FYNNEI. The CDR3 is CASRDRGSTEAFF. CDR3 sequence (DNA): TGTGCCAGCAGAGACAGGGGGAGTACTGAAGCTTTCTTT. Full variable domain (missing parts from reference TRBV2 and TRBJ1-1): EPEVTQTPSHQVTQMGQEVILRCVPISNHLYFYWYRQILGQKVEFLVSFYNNEISEKSEIFDDQFSVERPDGSNFTLKIRSTKLEDSAMYFCASRDRGSTEAFFGQGTRLTVV.

Regarding this clone: Within the sample, other DNA sequences also encode this same CDR3. The chain links TRBV27 to TRBJ2-7; 9 bases fit TRBD2. The junction had 3 bases not matched to a gene; V was cut back by 2 bases and J by 4 bases. The CDR3 length is 14 residues. CDR1 and CDR2 (germline): MNHEY, SMNVEV (reference sequence). CDR3 sequence: CASSLGSGGYEQYF. The CDR3 DNA is TGTGCCAGCAGTTTAGGTAGCGGGGGTTACGAGCAGTACTTC.

This clone was observed a handful of times. The chain recombines TRBV28 with TRBJ2-3; 7 nucleotides match TRBD2. J was trimmed by 0 bases and V by 7 bases; bases with no gene match: 4. The CDR3 is 14 amino acids. CDR1 is MDHEN, CDR2 SYDVKM, per germline. As DNA, the CDR3 is TGTGCCAGCACCCTACTAGCGAGCACAGATACGCAGTATTTT. Amino acids: CASTLLASTDTQYF.

The chain combines TRBV5-6 with TRBJ1-4; D remains unclear. CDR1 is SGHDT, CDR2 YYEEEE, per germline. The CDR3 consists of 12 residues. The V end lost 4 bases, the J end lost 7 bases, and 8 bases lay between the germline ends. Here the CDR3 DNA reads TGTGCCAGCAGCGACTGGAGTGAAAAACTGTTTTTT. Amino acids: CASSDWSEKLFF.

J is TRBJ1-1 and V is TRBV27; D unresolved. The V and J ends lost 2 bases and 2 bases respectively, with 6 bases between them. CDR1 is MNHEY, CDR2 SMNVEV, per germline (reference sequence). The CDR3 spans 13 residues. The CDR3 sequence is CASSLAGNTEAFF. The CDR3 nucleotides are TGTGCCAGCAGTTTAGCGGGTAACACTGAAGCTTTCTTT.

As regards this clone: The same CDR3 also results from other DNA sequences found in this sample. The chain couples TRBV7-9 to TRBJ2-2, with D unclear. With 3 bases removed from V and 2 bases from J, the gap between germline ends came to 7 bases. The CDR3 length is 14 residues. CDR1 and CDR2 from the germline V gene are SEHNR and FQNEAQ (reference sequence). The CDR3 region is CASSFGSNTGELFF. CDR3 DNA: TGTGCCAGCAGCTTTGGGTCAAACACCGGGGAGCTGTTTTTT. Together with reference TRBV7-9 and TRBJ2-2, the CDR3 gives the full variable domain: DTGVSQNPRHKITKRGQNVTFRCDPISEHNRLYWYRQTLGQGPEFLTYFQNEAQLEKSRLLSDRFSAERPKGSFSTLEIQRTEQGDSAMYLCASSFGSNTGELFFGEGSRLTVL.

The V gene is TRBV5-6, the J gene TRBJ1-1; D is undetermined. This CDR3 is 15 amino acids long. The V end was cut by 4 bases, the J end by 10 bases, with 23 bases between. Per germline, CDR1 SGHDT and CDR2 YYEEEE. CDR3: CASSNRWEGGWTAFF. As DNA, the CDR3 is TGTGCCAGCAGCAACAGATGGGAGGGTGGCTGGACAGCTTTCTTT.

As DNA, the CDR3 is TGTGCCAGCAGTCCCAGAGGGGTACCCGGGCTAGCGGGGGGGCACAATGAGCAGTTCTTC. Protein product: CASSPRGVPGLAGGHNEQFF. The chain has TRBV27 and TRBJ2-1; 12 nucleotides agree with TRBD2. This CDR3 contains 20 residues. V shed 5 bases and J 5 bases; nucleotides not matched to a gene: 19. Germline V gene sequence: CDR1 MNHEY, CDR2 SMNVEV (reference sequence).

This chain connects TRBV4-2 to TRBJ1-2, with D perhaps matching TRBD1 (6 bases). CDR3 length equals 15 residues. The ends were cut back, 2 bases at V and 4 bases at J, with 14 bases in the middle. Germline values: CDR1 LGHNA, CDR2 YNFKEQ. The CDR3 sequence is CASSQLQGVGYGYTF. CDR3 nucleotides: TGTGCCAGCAGCCAACTACAGGGTGTAGGCTATGGCTACACCTTC.

V usage is TRBV7-9 and J usage is TRBJ1-2, with 7 bases identical to TRBD1. The germline V gene has CDR1 SEHNR and CDR2 FQNEAQ (reference sequence). This CDR3 contains 14 residues. The V and J ends lost 5 bases and 4 bases, in that order; junction bases with no gene match: 7. The CDR3 region is CASSPTGTVYGYTF. The CDR3 DNA is TGTGCCAGCAGCCCGACCGGGACAGTCTATGGCTACACCTTC. The full variable domain, with the rest looked up from reference TRBV7-9 and TRBJ1-2, is DTGVSQNPRHKITKRGQNVTFRCDPISEHNRLYWYRQTLGQGPEFLTYFQNEAQLEKSRLLSDRFSAERPKGSFSTLEIQRTEQGDSAMYLCASSPTGTVYGYTFGSGTRLTVV.

V usage is TRBV9 and J usage is TRBJ1-6; D may be TRBD1 (5 bases). The CDR3 runs to 15 residues. Looked up from germline, CDR1 is SGDLS and CDR2 is YYNGEE. With 4 bases removed from V and 7 bases from J, the gap between germline ends came to 15 bases. For the CDR3, the DNA is TGTGCCAGCAGCCAGGGACCGGACGGAAATTCACCCCTCCACTTT. Amino acids: CASSQGPDGNSPLHF. Filled out from reference TRBV9 and TRBJ1-6, the complete variable domain reads DSGVTQTPKHLITATGQRVTLRCSPRSGDLSVYWYQQSLDQGLQFLIQYYNGEERAKGNILERFSAQQFPDLHSELNLSSLELGDSALYFCASSQGPDGNSPLHFGNGTRLTVT.

The V gene is TRBV30, the J gene TRBJ2-1; 9 bases align to TRBD1. This CDR3 is 15 amino acids long. J gave up 3 bases and V 1 base, and 4 bases lay outside the gene matches. Germline V lookup: CDR1 GTSNPN, CDR2 SVGIG (reference sequence). CDR3 loop: CAWSEGTGSYNEQFF. Here the CDR3 DNA reads TGTGCCTGGAGTGAGGGGACAGGGAGCTACAATGAGCAGTTCTTC.

This rearrangement joins TRBV13 to TRBJ1-4; D not resolved. The CDR3 extends over 13 amino acids. Trimming pared 0 bases from V and 5 bases from J, leaving 4 bases between. The V gene's germline CDR1 is PRHDT and CDR2 FYEKMQ (reference sequence). CDR3 nucleotides: TGTGCCAGCAGCTTAGGCGCAAATGAAAAACTGTTTTTT. Protein product: CASSLGANEKLFF. Looking up the rest from reference TRBV13 and TRBJ1-4 gives the full variable domain: AAGVIQSPRHLIKEKRETATLKCYPIPRHDTVYWYQQGPGQDPQFLISFYEKMQSDKGSIPDRFSAQQFSDYHSELNMSSLELGDSALYFCASSLGANEKLFFGSGTQLSVL.

This clone occurred a few times. This chain uses TRBV7-9 with TRBJ1-6; D gene unclear. Deletions cut 2 bases from V and 5 bases from J, with 1 base between. This CDR3 is built from 12 residues. CDR1 SEHNR and CDR2 FQNEAQ come from the germline V gene (reference sequence). The CDR3 bases are TGTGCCAGCAGCTTAAATAATTCACCCCTCCACTTT. Its protein product is CASSLNNSPLHF.

The chain is built from TRBV13 and TRBJ2-7; D ambiguous. V dropped 8 bases and J dropped 7 bases, with 18 bases sitting between them. CDR3 length: 13 amino acids. From germline, CDR1 is PRHDT and CDR2 FYEKMQ (reference sequence). The DNA for the CDR3 is TGTGCCAGCGGTCGTTCCGGTCGGGTTGAGCAGTACTTC. This gives the protein CASGRSGRVEQYF.

V is TRBV7-9 and J is TRBJ2-1; 7 positions agree with TRBD1. The germline V gene encodes CDR1 SEHNR and CDR2 FQNEAQ (reference sequence). The junction had 1 base not matched to a gene; V was cut back by 1 base and J by 10 bases. This CDR3 region has 12 residues. The CDR3 loop is CASSLGGGEQFF. The CDR3 DNA reads TGTGCCAGCAGCTTAGGAGGGGGCGAGCAGTTCTTC.

The V call is TRBV5-6, the J call TRBJ2-5; 8 positions match TRBD1. J was trimmed by 10 bases and V by 3 bases; bases with no gene match: 2. Germline-derived CDR1 and CDR2 are SGHDT and YYEEEE. CDR3 size: 11 residues. The CDR3 sequence: CASSSGQGQYF. The CDR3 DNA reads TGTGCCAGCAGCTCAGGACAGGGCCAGTACTTC.

A single count supports this clone. This sequence joins TRBV11-2 and TRBJ1-6; no reliable D call. The CDR3 sequence is 15 residues long. V lost 5 bases and J 3 bases, leaving 11 bases between the germline ends. Germline loops: CDR1 SGHAT, CDR2 FQNNGV. In DNA, the CDR3 is TGTGCCAGCAGCGAACTGACCCTCTATAATTCACCCCTCCACTTT. It translates to CASSELTLYNSPLHF.

The chain employs TRBV7-6 and TRBJ1-6; D might be TRBD1 (5 bases). Germline-derived CDR1 and CDR2 are SGHVS and FNYEAQ. This CDR3 spans 14 amino acids. V gave up 0 bases and J gave up 6 bases, with 6 bases separating them. For the CDR3, the DNA is TGTGCCAGCAGCTTAGCGGGGGGTAATTCACCCCTCCACTTT. Translating gives CASSLAGGNSPLHF.

This clone showed up just a few times. The chain is built from TRBV19 and TRBJ1-1, with no clear D. Germline-derived CDR1 and CDR2 are LNHDA and SQIVND (reference sequence). Trimming cost V 4 bases and J 6 bases, with 15 bases left between them. There are 14 residues in the CDR3. The DNA for the CDR3 is TGTGCCAGTAGTAGACCCGCGACGGGATCTGAAGCTTTCTTT. Its protein product is CASSRPATGSEAFF.

The genes are TRBV2 and TRBJ2-5; no firm D call. Germline V lookup: CDR1 SNHLY, CDR2 FYNNEI. This CDR3 region has 15 residues. Deletions cut 4 bases from V and 0 bases from J, with 12 bases between. The CDR3 DNA is TGTGCCAGCAGTGGGGTTCAGGCGGACCAAGAGACCCAGTACTTC. It translates to CASSGVQADQETQYF.

This clone was observed a few times. The chain carries TRBV19 and TRBJ2-1; 7 bases fit TRBD1. The CDR3 is 16 amino acids. Germline CDR1 and CDR2: LNHDA and SQIVND (reference sequence). Germline trimming cut 4 bases from V and 2 bases from J; bases unmatched to any gene: 8. The chain's CDR3 is CASSTGGDITYNEQFF. The CDR3 nucleotides read TGTGCCAGTAGTACAGGGGGAGACATTACCTACAATGAGCAGTTCTTC.

A few counts support this clone. The chain has TRBV28 and TRBJ1-5; 7 bases map to TRBD1. CDR1 and CDR2 (germline): MDHEN, SYDVKM. Trimming at V came to 7 bases and at J to 2 bases, leaving 11 bases not matched to a gene. The CDR3 length is 16 residues. CDR3 sequence (DNA): TGTGCCAGCATCGGCCAGGGGGTCAGTCGCAATCAGCCCCAGCATTTT. It is translated as CASIGQGVSRNQPQHF.

The chain is built from TRBV27 and TRBJ2-1; 7 bases align to TRBD2. CDR1 MNHEY and CDR2 SMNVEV come from the germline V gene (reference sequence). Unmatched junction bases numbered 4, after V lost 2 bases and J lost 9 bases. This CDR3 has 13 residues. In nucleotides, the CDR3 is TGTGCCAGCAGTTTAGGAGGGAGGGGTGAGCAGTTCTTC. This codes for CASSLGGRGEQFF.

The chain couples TRBV11-2 to TRBJ2-3; D is perhaps TRBD2 (5 bases). This CDR3 comprises 15 residues. Trimming shortened V by 3 bases and J by 2 bases, and 12 bases separated the two germline ends. Germline CDR1 is SGHAT and CDR2 is FQNNGV. This chain's CDR3 is CASSLGSADTDTQYF. CDR3 bases: TGTGCCAGCAGCTTGGGTAGCGCCGACACAGATACGCAGTATTTT.